This T cell receptor beta chain was obtained from a study of shared clonotypes between healthy human individuals. Worth noting for this clone: The antigen is not known. One end of the junction fails to match germline, which may point to a read error.

Germline values: CDR1 GTSNPN, CDR2 SVGIG (reference sequence). The CDR3 spans 11 residues. Tens of thousands of T cell genomes, or about 200 ng DNA, went into the sorted-subset replicate PCRs. The table came from immunoSEQ multiplex PCR; TCRdb's copy has only in-frame clones and leaves some out. The sample consists of roughly 1,500,000 clones, roughly 98.5% of them appearing once. Study conclusions and caveats: Some clonotypes were shared by all four sorted-subset donors, while others were not shared. The non-shared ones had lower generation probabilities than the shared ones. Only blood samples were collected, and tissue repertoires likely differ. Several donors held 4.5% to 5% of naive CD4 clonotypes in common.

This rearrangement joins TRBV30 to TRBJ2-7, with D tentatively TRBD2 (6 bases). This receptor was taken from a man under 40 in good health. The material sequenced was naive CD4+ T cells sorted from blood. The subset: CD45RA+ positively selected. The DNA for the CDR3 is TGTGCCTGGAGCTCCGGAGGGGACGTGAACTTC. It is translated as CAWSSGGDVNF. The full variable domain, completed using reference TRBV30 and TRBJ2-7, is SQTIHQWPATLVQPVGSPLSLECTVEGTSNPNLYWYRQAAGRGLQLLFYSVGIGQISSEVPQNLSASRPQDRQFILSSKKLLLSDSGFYLCAWSSGGDVNFGPGTRLTVT.